The rows below give T cell receptor beta chains drawn from one sample of a study of T-cell memory formation after mild COVID-19. MiXCR was run by TCRdb on the 5' RACE reads, yielding one entry per CDR3 protein. The profile covers about 390,000 distinct CDR3 sequences, with 20% to 25% appearing a single time and about an eighth taken by the ten largest. Material for sequencing was PBMCs or a T cell subset sorted from them (not recorded which). These receptors all come from an adult woman who had mild COVID-19 (a few samples of this study predate the infection). Cell type and time point are not known. The CDR3 runs from the conserved cysteine through the conserved F or W. A D gene is named only where the DNA matches it firmly. Clone sizes are given selectively: once, few, many, or a class where the clone is expanded.

clone size: once
D gene: TRBD1
J gene: TRBJ1-5
V gene: TRBV27
CDR3 protein: CASSRTGVSQPQHF
CDR3 DNA: TGTGCCAGCTCACGGACAGGGGTAAGTCAGCCCCAGCATTTT

clone size: few
D gene: .
J gene: TRBJ2-1
V gene: TRBV7-8
CDR3 protein: CASSLLYEQFF
CDR3 DNA: TGTGCCAGCAGCTTATTGTATGAGCAGTTCTTC

clone size: few
D gene: TRBD1
J gene: TRBJ2-2
V gene: TRBV6-2/TRBV6-3
CDR3 protein: CASSSYGTGNGELFF
CDR3 DNA: TGTGCCAGCAGTTCATACGGGACAGGGAACGGGGAGCTGTTTTTT

clone size: many
D gene: TRBD1
J gene: TRBJ1-1
V gene: TRBV5-1
CDR3 protein: CASSLRQGANTEAFF
CDR3 DNA: TGTGCCAGCAGCTTAAGACAGGGGGCGAACACTGAAGCTTTCTTT

clone size: once
D gene: .
J gene: TRBJ2-3
V gene: TRBV7-9
CDR3 protein: CASSYYVGSSTDTQYF
CDR3 DNA: TGTGCCAGCAGCTATTACGTAGGTTCGTCGACAGATACGCAGTATTTT

clone size: .
D gene: .
J gene: TRBJ2-7
V gene: TRBV6-2/TRBV6-3
CDR3 protein: CASSYRGAVYEQYF
CDR3 DNA: TGTGCCAGCAGTTATCGGGGGGCAGTCTACGAGCAGTACTTC

clone size: few
D gene: TRBD2
J gene: TRBJ2-7
V gene: TRBV29-1
CDR3 protein: CSVRGEGQSLAGDYDEQYF
CDR3 DNA: TGCAGCGTTCGGGGAGAGGGACAGAGCTTAGCGGGAGATTACGACGAGCAGTACTTC

clone size: many
D gene: .
J gene: TRBJ1-2
V gene: TRBV6-5
CDR3 protein: CASSYRGYGYTF
CDR3 DNA: TGTGCCAGCAGTTACCGCGGCTATGGCTACACCTTC

clone size: few
D gene: .
J gene: TRBJ1-2
V gene: TRBV24-1
CDR3 protein: CATSDLPGNGYTF
CDR3 DNA: TGTGCCACCAGTGACCTGCCAGGGAATGGCTACACCTTC

clone size: few
D gene: TRBD1
J gene: TRBJ2-3
V gene: TRBV5-7
CDR3 protein: CASSYGQGIYTDTQYF
CDR3 DNA: TGTGCCAGCAGTTACGGACAGGGAATTTACACAGATACGCAGTATTTT

clone size: .
D gene: .
J gene: TRBJ2-7
V gene: TRBV4-1
CDR3 protein: CASSSRDGVKGHEQYF
CDR3 DNA: TGCGCCAGCAGCTCCCGGGACGGCGTCAAGGGTCACGAGCAGTACTTC

clone size: few
D gene: .
J gene: TRBJ2-6
V gene: TRBV12-3/TRBV12-4
CDR3 protein: CASTYLGVLTF
CDR3 DNA: TGTGCCAGCACCTACTTAGGGGTCCTGACTTTC

clone size: many
D gene: .
J gene: TRBJ2-5
V gene: TRBV29-1
CDR3 protein: CSVDGVQTQYF
CDR3 DNA: TGCAGCGTTGATGGGGTGCAGACCCAGTACTTC

clone size: .
D gene: .
J gene: TRBJ2-5
V gene: TRBV6-5
CDR3 protein: CASSSITRYTSGETQYF
CDR3 DNA: TGTGCCAGCAGTTCTATAACTCGGTACACCTCAGGAGAGACCCAGTACTTC

clone size: .
D gene: TRBD2
J gene: TRBJ2-1
V gene: TRBV11-2
CDR3 protein: CASSLSWLAGGPVLNEQFF
CDR3 DNA: TGTGCCAGCAGCTTGAGTTGGCTAGCGGGAGGCCCCGTCCTCAATGAGCAGTTCTTC

clone size: .
D gene: .
J gene: TRBJ1-3
V gene: TRBV15
CDR3 protein: CATSRQIPSGNTIYF
CDR3 DNA: TGTGCCACCAGCAGACAGATTCCCTCTGGAAACACCATATATTTT

clone size: .
D gene: .
J gene: TRBJ1-4
V gene: TRBV20-1
CDR3 protein: CSAPGTNEKLFF
CDR3 DNA: TGCAGTGCCCCGGGGACTAATGAAAAACTGTTTTTT

clone size: few
D gene: .
J gene: TRBJ2-2
V gene: TRBV4-2
CDR3 protein: CASSQEVQKDGILTGELFF
CDR3 DNA: TGTGCCAGCAGCCAAGAAGTTCAAAAGGACGGGATCCTCACCGGGGAGCTGTTTTTT

clone size: many
D gene: .
J gene: TRBJ2-1
V gene: TRBV7-2
CDR3 protein: CASSASALQQFF
CDR3 DNA: TGTGCCAGCAGCGCATCCGCTTTACAACAGTTCTTC

clone size: many
D gene: .
J gene: TRBJ1-2
V gene: TRBV4-3
CDR3 protein: CASSYSRQTNYGYTF
CDR3 DNA: TGCGCCAGCAGCTACAGCCGACAGACTAACTATGGCTACACCTTC

clone size: .
D gene: TRBD1
J gene: TRBJ2-3
V gene: TRBV6-5
CDR3 protein: CASTPGQGTDTQYF
CDR3 DNA: TGTGCCAGCACACCGGGACAGGGCACAGATACGCAGTATTTT

clone size: few
D gene: .
J gene: TRBJ2-1
V gene: TRBV29-1
CDR3 protein: CSVGSLNEQFF
CDR3 DNA: TGCAGCGTTGGAAGTCTCAATGAGCAGTTCTTC

clone size: .
D gene: .
J gene: TRBJ1-6
V gene: TRBV24-1
CDR3 protein: CAIQDAGYNSPLHF
CDR3 DNA: TGTGCCATCCAGGATGCCGGTTATAATTCACCCCTCCACTTT

clone size: few
D gene: .
J gene: TRBJ2-5
V gene: TRBV11-2
CDR3 protein: CASSSLRGGPQETQYF
CDR3 DNA: TGTGCCAGCAGCTCCCTCCGCGGGGGCCCCCAAGAGACCCAGTACTTC

clone size: few
D gene: TRBD2
J gene: TRBJ2-3
V gene: TRBV2
CDR3 protein: CASRVAGVADTQYF
CDR3 DNA: TGTGCCAGCAGGGTAGCGGGAGTGGCAGATACGCAGTATTTT

clone size: .
D gene: TRBD2
J gene: TRBJ2-1
V gene: TRBV7-2
CDR3 protein: CASSVMGLAGYTEQFF
CDR3 DNA: TGTGCCAGCAGCGTGATGGGACTAGCGGGGTATACAGAGCAGTTCTTC

clone size: few
D gene: TRBD1
J gene: TRBJ1-2
V gene: TRBV27
CDR3 protein: CASSFLDRGVVGYTF
CDR3 DNA: TGTGCCAGCAGTTTTCTCGACAGGGGGGTGGTAGGCTACACCTTC

clone size: .
D gene: .
J gene: TRBJ1-3
V gene: TRBV6-5
CDR3 protein: CASRYDRNGNTIYF
CDR3 DNA: TGTGCCAGCAGGTACGACAGGAATGGAAACACCATATATTTT

clone size: .
D gene: TRBD2
J gene: TRBJ2-7
V gene: TRBV6-2/TRBV6-3
CDR3 protein: CASSYGLAGASYEQYF
CDR3 DNA: TGTGCCAGCAGTTACGGACTAGCGGGCGCCTCCTACGAGCAGTACTTC

clone size: few
D gene: TRBD1
J gene: TRBJ1-1
V gene: TRBV24-1
CDR3 protein: CATSDSGGAVAFF
CDR3 DNA: TGTGCCACCAGTGATTCAGGGGGCGCTGTTGCTTTCTTT

clone size: few
D gene: .
J gene: TRBJ1-5
V gene: TRBV6-1
CDR3 protein: CASRDVAQHF
CDR3 DNA: TGTGCCAGCAGGGACGTGGCCCAGCATTTT

clone size: .
D gene: TRBD1
J gene: TRBJ2-5
V gene: TRBV5-4
CDR3 protein: CASSSHRDRNQETQYF
CDR3 DNA: TGTGCCAGCAGCTCCCACCGGGACAGGAACCAAGAGACCCAGTACTTC

clone size: few
D gene: .
J gene: TRBJ2-7
V gene: TRBV7-9
CDR3 protein: CASSSFGLSYEQYF
CDR3 DNA: TGTGCCAGCAGCTCCTTCGGTCTCTCCTACGAGCAGTACTTC

clone size: few
D gene: .
J gene: TRBJ1-2
V gene: TRBV29-1
CDR3 protein: CSVLARYYGYTF
CDR3 DNA: TGCAGCGTTTTGGCACGATATTATGGCTACACCTTC

clone size: few
D gene: .
J gene: TRBJ1-2
V gene: TRBV10-3
CDR3 protein: CAISDTGYGYTF
CDR3 DNA: TGTGCCATCAGTGATACAGGCTATGGCTACACCTTC

clone size: few
D gene: .
J gene: TRBJ2-1
V gene: TRBV27
CDR3 protein: CASSDPGNYNEQFF
CDR3 DNA: TGTGCCAGCAGTGACCCCGGGAACTACAATGAGCAGTTCTTC

clone size: many
D gene: .
J gene: TRBJ1-1
V gene: TRBV12-3/TRBV12-4
CDR3 protein: CASSFGHQNTEAFF
CDR3 DNA: TGTGCCAGCAGTTTTGGACACCAGAACACTGAAGCTTTCTTT

clone size: few
D gene: .
J gene: TRBJ1-1
V gene: TRBV6-1
CDR3 protein: CASSEGEGLGSTEAFF
CDR3 DNA: TGTGCCAGCAGTGAGGGGGAGGGGTTAGGGAGCACTGAAGCTTTCTTT

clone size: few
D gene: .
J gene: TRBJ2-3
V gene: TRBV7-2
CDR3 protein: CASSIRADTQYF
CDR3 DNA: TGTGCCAGCAGCATTAGGGCAGATACGCAGTATTTT

clone size: .
D gene: .
J gene: TRBJ2-2
V gene: TRBV20-1
CDR3 protein: CSARDWSTRETGELFF
CDR3 DNA: TGCAGTGCTAGAGATTGGAGTACGAGGGAAACCGGGGAGCTGTTTTTT

clone size: .
D gene: TRBD2
J gene: TRBJ2-1
V gene: TRBV29-1
CDR3 protein: CSVESGVYNEQFF
CDR3 DNA: TGCAGCGTTGAGAGCGGGGTCTACAATGAGCAGTTCTTC

clone size: once
D gene: .
J gene: TRBJ1-4
V gene: TRBV7-2
CDR3 protein: CASSWDITNEKLFF
CDR3 DNA: TGTGCCAGCAGCTGGGACATCACTAATGAAAAACTGTTTTTT

clone size: .
D gene: TRBD2
J gene: TRBJ2-5
V gene: TRBV6-2/TRBV6-3
CDR3 protein: CASSDQTSGSTETQYF
CDR3 DNA: TGTGCCAGCAGTGACCAGACTAGCGGGAGTACGGAGACCCAGTACTTC

clone size: few
D gene: TRBD2
J gene: TRBJ2-1
V gene: TRBV20-1
CDR3 protein: CSARGDRGEGQFF
CDR3 DNA: TGCAGTGCTAGAGGGGACCGTGGGGAGGGGCAGTTCTTC

clone size: .
D gene: TRBD1
J gene: TRBJ1-2
V gene: TRBV7-9
CDR3 protein: CASNGQGRDGYTF
CDR3 DNA: TGTGCCAGCAACGGACAGGGAAGGGATGGCTACACCTTC

clone size: .
D gene: TRBD1
J gene: TRBJ1-2
V gene: TRBV5-6
CDR3 protein: CASSIGQERYGYTF
CDR3 DNA: TGTGCCAGCAGCATTGGACAGGAGCGCTATGGCTACACCTTC

clone size: .
D gene: .
J gene: TRBJ2-5
V gene: TRBV24-1
CDR3 protein: CATQGTFQETQYF
CDR3 DNA: TGTGCCACCCAGGGGACTTTTCAAGAGACCCAGTACTTC